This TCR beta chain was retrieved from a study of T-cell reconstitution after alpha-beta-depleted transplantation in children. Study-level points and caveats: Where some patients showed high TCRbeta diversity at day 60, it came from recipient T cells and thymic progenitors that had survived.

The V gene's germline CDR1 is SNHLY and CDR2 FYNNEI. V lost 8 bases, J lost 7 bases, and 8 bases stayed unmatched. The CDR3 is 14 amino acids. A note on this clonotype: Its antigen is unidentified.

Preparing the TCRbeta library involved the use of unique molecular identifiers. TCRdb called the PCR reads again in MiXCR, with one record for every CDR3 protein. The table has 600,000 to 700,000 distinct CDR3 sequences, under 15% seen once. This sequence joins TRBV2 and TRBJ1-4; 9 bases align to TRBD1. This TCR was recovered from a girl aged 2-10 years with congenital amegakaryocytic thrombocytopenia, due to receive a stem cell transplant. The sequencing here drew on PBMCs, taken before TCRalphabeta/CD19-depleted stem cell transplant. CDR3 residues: CASWEQGAREKLFF. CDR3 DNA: TGTGCCAGCTGGGAACAGGGGGCTCGTGAAAAACTGTTTTTT. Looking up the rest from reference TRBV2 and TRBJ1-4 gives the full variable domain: EPEVTQTPSHQVTQMGQEVILRCVPISNHLYFYWYRQILGQKVEFLVSFYNNEISEKSEIFDDQFSVERPDGSNFTLKIRSTKLEDSAMYFCASWEQGAREKLFFGSGTQLSVL.